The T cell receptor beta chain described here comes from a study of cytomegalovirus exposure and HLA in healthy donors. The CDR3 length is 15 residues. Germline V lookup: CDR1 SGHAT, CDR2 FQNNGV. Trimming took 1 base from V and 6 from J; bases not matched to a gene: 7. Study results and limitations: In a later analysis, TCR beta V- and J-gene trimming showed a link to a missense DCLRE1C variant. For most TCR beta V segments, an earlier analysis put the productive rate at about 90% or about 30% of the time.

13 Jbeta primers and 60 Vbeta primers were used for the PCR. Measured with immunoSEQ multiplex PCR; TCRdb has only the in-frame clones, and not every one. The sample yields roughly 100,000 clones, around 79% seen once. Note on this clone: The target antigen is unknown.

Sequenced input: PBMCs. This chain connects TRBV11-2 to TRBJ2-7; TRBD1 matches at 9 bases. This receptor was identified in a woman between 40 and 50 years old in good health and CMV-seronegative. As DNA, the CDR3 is TGTGCCAGCAGCTTAGTTTTGGGACAGGGTACCGAGCAGTACTTC. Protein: CASSLVLGQGTEQYF.